This TCR beta chain is drawn from a study of cytomegalovirus exposure and HLA in healthy donors. Germline CDR1 LGHNA, CDR2 YNFKEQ. The CDR3 length is 18 residues. J lost 4 bases, V lost 0 bases, and 12 bases had no gene match. 60 Vbeta and 13 Jbeta primers were used in PCR. The repertoire was sequenced with immunoSEQ multiplex PCR; TCRdb's copy has only in-frame clones and lacks some. This repertoire shows about 200,000 clones, almost 85% found once; its top ten account for about 2%. General study results and limits: Several top significant clusters appeared, in a later analysis, to be linked to common viral pathogens. DRB1 had the most TCR associations and HLA-C the fewest, a later analysis found, with rates varying by HLA locus. A link between a missense DCLRE1C variant and TCR beta V- and J-gene trimming emerged from a later analysis. One cluster of highly shared sequence variants probably arose as a sequencing artifact.

In regard to this clone: Its cognate antigen is unknown.

The receptor was derived from a woman between 50 and 59 years old in good health and CMV-seronegative. The sequenced sample consisted of PBMCs. The chain is built from TRBV4-2 and TRBJ2-5; 9 bases match TRBD1. As DNA, the CDR3 is TGTGCCAGCAGCCAAGAACGATACGGGACAGGGAGTTTAGAGACCCAGTACTTC. It yields the protein CASSQERYGTGSLETQYF.